Each of the 18 T cell receptor beta chains below was sequenced from the same sample in a study of blood T cells in healthy people across ages. The use of a sample-barcoded 5' primer and a J-beta primer mix characterized a second PCR of about 7 to 12 cycles. TCRdb recomputed calls from the 5' RACE reads with MiXCR, one row per CDR3 protein. The data show under 750,000 distinct CDR3 sequences, under 55% seen once. Input material: blood. These receptors came from an elderly man in good health.

There are a few counts of this clonotype. This chain joins TRBV2 and TRBJ2-5, with TRBD1 identical over 7 bases. The V and J ends lost 11 bases and 7 bases, in that order; junction bases with no gene match: 7. The CDR3 totals 11 residues. The germline V gene has CDR1 SNHLY and CDR2 FYNNEI. The chain's CDR3 is CAGDREGTQYF. Here the CDR3 DNA reads TGTGCCGGAGACAGGGAAGGGACCCAGTACTTC.

This clonotype was detected a few times. CDR3 nucleotide sequence: TGCGCCAGCTGTTTAACGGGGGGGACTGATGAGCAGTTCTTC. This encodes CASCLTGGTDEQFF. This rearrangement joins TRBV5-1 to TRBJ2-1; TRBD2 aligns across 8 bases. The length of the CDR3 is 14 residues. Germline V lookup: CDR1 SGHRS, CDR2 YFSETQ. Trimming cost V 7 bases and J 8 bases; bases outside gene matches: 11.

The rearrangement joins TRBV7-8 to TRBJ2-7, with D possibly matching TRBD2 (6 bases). The CDR3 has 12 amino acids. V dropped 5 bases and J dropped 9 bases, with 14 bases sitting between them. Germline V gene data show CDR1 as SGHVS and CDR2 as FQNEAQ. The CDR3 loop reads CASSLGGVGQYF. The DNA of the CDR3 is TGTGCCAGCAGCCTCGGAGGGGTCGGGCAGTACTTC.

Notes on this clonotype: This may be a read error, as it is one base from a much larger clone. The chain has TRBV7-9 and TRBJ2-5; a possible D gene is TRBD1 (5 bases). V was pared by 5 bases and J by 11 bases, with 24 bases between. The germline V gene has CDR1 SEHNR and CDR2 FQNEAQ (reference sequence). CDR3 size: 15 residues. CDR3 loop: CASSAERGPYNEQYF. The CDR3 nucleotides are TGTGCCAGCAGCGCCGAAAGGGGTCCCTACAATGAGCAGTACTTC.

The sample holds a few counts of this clonotype. V and J are TRBV20-1 and TRBJ2-3, with 7 nucleotides matching TRBD1. CDR1 is DFQATT, CDR2 SNEGSKA, per germline (reference sequence). With V trimmed by 5 bases and J by 10 bases, 12 bases remained unmatched. The CDR3 totals 13 residues. In DNA, the CDR3 is TGCAGTGCTTTGACAGGGTGGTGGGATGCGCAGTATTTT. Its protein is CSALTGWWDAQYF.

The chain recombines TRBV29-1 with TRBJ2-7; weak D call: TRBD2 (7 bases). V lost 4 bases to trimming and J lost 6 bases, with 19 bases between them. The CDR3 extends over 14 amino acids. Germline-derived CDR1 and CDR2 are SQVTM and ANQGSEA. The CDR3: CSVVWSGTTGEQYF. CDR3 DNA sequence: TGCAGCGTTGTGTGGAGCGGGACGACAGGCGAGCAGTACTTC.

Note on this clonotype: One end of the junction is discordant with germline, which a read error may explain. The chain is built from TRBV12-3 or TRBV12-4 and TRBJ2-7; 9 bases are shared with TRBD1. This CDR3 has 14 residues. The DNA of the CDR3 is TGTGCCGGCAGTTACGGGACAGGGTCCTACGAGCAGTACTTC. It translates to CAGSYGTGSYEQYF.

This clonotype has just a few counts. The rearrangement uses TRBV20-1 and TRBJ2-1; D perhaps matches TRBD1 (6 bases). CDR1 and CDR2 (germline): DFQATT, SNEGSKA (reference sequence). The CDR3 runs 16 residues. V lost 0 bases to trimming and J lost 6 bases, with 18 bases between them. The CDR3 DNA reads TGCAGTGCTAGAGATATGGGGACATCCTACCTCAATGAGCAGTTCTTC. This gives the protein CSARDMGTSYLNEQFF.

This clonotype was counted many times. The gene calls are TRBV6-6 and TRBJ2-2; 7 nucleotides match TRBD1. The CDR3 is 14 residues long. Trimming cost V 7 bases and J 9 bases; bases outside gene matches: 11. Germline lookup yields CDR1 MNHNY and CDR2 SVGAGI (reference sequence). The CDR3 is CASNEQQGRRELFF. Here the CDR3 DNA reads TGTGCCAGCAACGAACAACAGGGGCGGAGGGAGCTGTTTTTT.

The J gene is TRBJ2-1, the V gene TRBV4-3; the match to TRBD2 covers 14 bases. Germline CDR1 is LGHNA and CDR2 is YSLEER. V dropped 3 bases and J dropped 1; count of bases not matched to a gene: 11. This CDR3 comprises 20 residues. The CDR3 protein is CASSHRAPGLAGGSYNEQFF. DNA of the CDR3: TGCGCCAGCAGCCACCGAGCCCCCGGACTAGCGGGAGGATCCTACAATGAGCAGTTCTTC.

Note on this clonotype: The junction and the germline gene differ at one end; a read error may be behind it. The chain has TRBV4-3 and TRBJ2-1; a possible D gene is TRBD1 (5 bases). This CDR3 region has 15 residues. Looked up from germline, CDR1 is LGHNA and CDR2 is YSLEER. The CDR3 DNA is TGCACCAGCAGCCAAGGGCCCGACAGTTACAATGAGCAGTTCTTC. It is translated as CTSSQGPDSYNEQFF.

The sample holds a few counts of this clonotype. This chain connects TRBV7-8 to TRBJ2-7, with TRBD1 matching 7 bases. Per germline, CDR1 SGHVS and CDR2 FQNEAQ. V dropped 5 bases and J dropped 7; count of bases not matched to a gene: 8. The CDR3 consists of 13 residues. The CDR3, as DNA: TGTGCCAGCAGCGCGGACAGGATAGATGAGCAGTACTTC. This sequence encodes CASSADRIDEQYF.

The rearrangement links TRBV10-3 to TRBJ2-3, with 8 nucleotides matching TRBD2. CDR1 and CDR2 from the germline V gene are ENHRY and SYGVKD. The CDR3 is 14 residues long. Trimming took 6 bases from V and 2 from J; bases not matched to a gene: 4. CDR3 coding DNA: TGTGCCATCAGCTCTAGCGGGTACACAGATACGCAGTATTTT. Amino acids: CAISSSGYTDTQYF.

The chain recombines TRBV7-2 with TRBJ1-4; tentative D call: TRBD1 (6 bases). The CDR3 sequence is 15 residues long. Germline loops: CDR1 SGHTA, CDR2 FQGNSA. V was pared by 1 base and J by 6 bases, with 12 bases between. The CDR3 sequence: CASSLVTGLDEKLFF. The CDR3 DNA follows: TGTGCCAGCAGCTTAGTAACAGGGTTAGATGAAAAACTGTTTTTT. The full variable domain, in which reference TRBV7-2 and TRBJ1-4 provide the parts outside the CDR3, is GAGVSQSPSNKVTEKGKDVELRCDPISGHTALYWYRQSLGQGLEFLIYFQGNSAPDKSGLPSDRFSAERTGGSVSTLTIQRTQQEDSAVYLCASSLVTGLDEKLFFGSGTQLSVL.

This clonotype was seen a few times. The chain has TRBV30 and TRBJ1-1, with 12 bases matching TRBD1. The CDR3 contains 16 residues. Germline assignment: CDR1 GTSNPN and CDR2 SVGIG (reference sequence). V dropped 2 bases and J dropped 5; count of bases not matched to a gene: 9. Written as DNA, the CDR3 is TGTGCCTGGAGTATCCGGGACAGGGGGCTGGGGACTGAAGCTTTCTTT. Its protein product is CAWSIRDRGLGTEAFF. Drawing the rest from reference TRBV30 and TRBJ1-1, the complete variable domain is SQTIHQWPATLVQPVGSPLSLECTVEGTSNPNLYWYRQAAGRGLQLLFYSVGIGQISSEVPQNLSASRPQDRQFILSSKKLLLSDSGFYLCAWSIRDRGLGTEAFFGQGTRLTVV.

The chain couples TRBV11-1 to TRBJ2-3; D is unresolved. The V and J ends lost 5 bases and 6 bases respectively, with 9 bases between them. The CDR3 has 12 residues. CDR1 is SGHAT and CDR2 is FQDESV in the germline V gene (reference sequence). The DNA for the CDR3 is TGTGCCAGCAGCCGAGACCTGGATACGCAGTATTTT. Translation gives CASSRDLDTQYF.

The chain is built from TRBV28 and TRBJ2-7, with no clear D. Germline assignment: CDR1 MDHEN and CDR2 SYDVKM. Trimming shortened V by 5 bases and J by 3 bases, and 14 bases separated the two germline ends. The CDR3 runs 14 residues. The CDR3 spells CASSVGSPFYEQYF. CDR3 DNA: TGTGCCAGCAGTGTCGGGTCCCCTTTCTACGAGCAGTACTTC.

There are a few counts of this clonotype. J is TRBJ2-1 and V is TRBV4-1, with TRBD2 identical over 9 bases. Germline CDR1 MGHRA, CDR2 YSYEKL. J gave up 9 bases and V 7 bases, and 10 bases lay outside the gene matches. This CDR3 is 14 amino acids long. The DNA for the CDR3 is TGCGCCAGCAAGCCCGCGGGAGGGTCCGGTGAGCAGTTCTTC. Translation gives CASKPAGGSGEQFF.